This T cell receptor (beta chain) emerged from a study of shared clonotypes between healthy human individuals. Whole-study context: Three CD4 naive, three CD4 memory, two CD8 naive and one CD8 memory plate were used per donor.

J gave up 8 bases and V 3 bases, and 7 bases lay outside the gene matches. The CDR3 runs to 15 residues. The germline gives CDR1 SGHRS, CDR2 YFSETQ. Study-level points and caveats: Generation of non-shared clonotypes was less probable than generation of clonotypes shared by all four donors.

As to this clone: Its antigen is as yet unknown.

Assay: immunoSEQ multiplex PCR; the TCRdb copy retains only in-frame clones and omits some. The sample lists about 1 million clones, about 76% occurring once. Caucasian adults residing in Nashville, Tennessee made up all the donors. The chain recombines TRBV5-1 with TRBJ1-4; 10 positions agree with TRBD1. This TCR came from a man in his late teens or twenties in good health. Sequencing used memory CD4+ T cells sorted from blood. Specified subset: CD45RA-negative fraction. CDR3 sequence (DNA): TGCGCCAGCAGCTCGACAGGGGGCAATGGGGAAAAACTGTTTTTT. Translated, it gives CASSSTGGNGEKLFF.